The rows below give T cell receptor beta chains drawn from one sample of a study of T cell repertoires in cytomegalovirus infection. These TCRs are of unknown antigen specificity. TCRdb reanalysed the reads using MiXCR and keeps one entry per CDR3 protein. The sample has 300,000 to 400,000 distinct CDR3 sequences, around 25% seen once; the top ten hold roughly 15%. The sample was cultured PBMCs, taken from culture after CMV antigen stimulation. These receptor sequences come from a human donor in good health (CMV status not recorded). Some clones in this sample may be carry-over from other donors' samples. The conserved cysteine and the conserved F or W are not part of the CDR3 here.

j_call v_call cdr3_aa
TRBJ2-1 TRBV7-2 ASSRRASSSYNEQF
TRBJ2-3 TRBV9 ASSVGRSLLTDTQY
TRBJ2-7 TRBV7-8 ASSRFSFSYEQY
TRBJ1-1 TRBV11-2 ASSLAPGRASEAF
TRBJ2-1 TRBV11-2 ASSRGLAGSGYNEQF
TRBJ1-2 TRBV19 ASSRIEDQGREGYT
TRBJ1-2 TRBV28 ASSTQGYYGYT
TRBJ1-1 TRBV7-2 ASSREQGAEAF
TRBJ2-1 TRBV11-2 ASSQDYTVPNEQF
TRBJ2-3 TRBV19 ASSIPKEADTQY
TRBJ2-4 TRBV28 ASSGAKNIQY
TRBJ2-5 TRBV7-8 ASDEGQETQY
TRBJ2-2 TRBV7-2 ASSFRTTNTGELF
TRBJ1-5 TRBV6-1 ASSWDRAPPTNQPQH
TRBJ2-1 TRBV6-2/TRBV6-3 ASRLTGGNEQF
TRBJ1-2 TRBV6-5 ASGPGQGNGYT
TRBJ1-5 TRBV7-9 ASSLGGNGNQPQH
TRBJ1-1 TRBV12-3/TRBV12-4 ASSPGGSMNTEAF
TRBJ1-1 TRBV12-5 ASGLVLGGTMMNTEAF
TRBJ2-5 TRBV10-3 ASSIRDGETQY
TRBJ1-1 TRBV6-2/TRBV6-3 ASSQRVSGTEAF
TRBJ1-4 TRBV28 ASSFGGLF
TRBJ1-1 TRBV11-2 ASSWGRTNTEAF
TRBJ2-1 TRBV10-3 AIRRDRGLSYNEQF
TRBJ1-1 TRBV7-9 ASSLIGPLGTEAF
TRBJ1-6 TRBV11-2 ASSAGGQGYSPLH
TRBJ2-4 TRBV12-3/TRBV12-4 ASSFLSSQNIQY
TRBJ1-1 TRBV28 ASSFTGTGWTEAF